These 25 T cell receptor beta chains share one sample of origin, sequenced in a study of T cells in Graves' hyperthyroidism and ophthalmopathy. TCR beta CDR3 regions were amplified from RNA. A set of HTBI primers served as the primers for a first-round RT-PCR of the TCR CDR3. MiXCR was run by TCRdb on the multiplex PCR reads, yielding one entry per CDR3 protein. The sample records about 530,000 distinct CDR3 sequences, 17% being singletons. Sample: blood. Every receptor here comes from a woman aged 18-29 years with Graves' ophthalmopathy.

This clonotype was detected a few times. This sequence joins TRBV28 and TRBJ1-4; 12 bases map to TRBD1. V lost 9 bases to trimming and J lost 2 bases; unmatched junction nucleotides: 7. Looked up from germline, CDR1 is MDHEN and CDR2 is SYDVKM. This CDR3 region has 16 residues. The CDR3 nucleotides are TGTGCCAGTGGGGGGACAGGGGGCGTTACTAATGAAAAACTGTTTTTT. Its translation is CASGGTGGVTNEKLFF.

A note on this clonotype: This may stem from a read error, because a much larger clone lies one nucleotide away. J is TRBJ2-5 and V is TRBV29-1; no reliable D call. The CDR3 has 16 residues. Germline assignment: CDR1 SQVTM and CDR2 ANQGSEA. CDR3 DNA sequence: TGCAGCGTTGAAGATGTGGCGGAGAAGTACCAAGAGGCCCAGTACTTC. Translated, it gives CSVEDVAEKYQEAQYF.

The gene calls are TRBV6-1 and TRBJ2-1; 15 positions match TRBD2. The CDR3 spans 22 residues. Germline loops: CDR1 MNHNS, CDR2 SASEGT. The V and J ends lost 6 bases and 6 bases, in that order; junction bases with no gene match: 24. The CDR3 region is CASRPRQGRGLAGGSTGNEQFF. CDR3 sequence (DNA): TGTGCCAGCAGACCTAGACAGGGTCGAGGACTAGCGGGAGGGTCCACGGGCAATGAGCAGTTCTTC.

This clonotype was seen many times. The chain carries TRBV4-2 and TRBJ2-3, with 8 bases aligning to TRBD1. After removal of 4 bases from V and 0 bases from J, the junction contained 6 bases not matched to a gene. The CDR3 totals 16 residues. CDR1 and CDR2 from the germline V gene are LGHNA and YNFKEQ. CDR3 in DNA: TGTGCCAGCAGCCCCCACCGGGACAGGAGCACAGATACGCAGTATTTT. It specifies CASSPHRDRSTDTQYF.

This clonotype has ten or more counts. The chain is built from TRBV30 and TRBJ1-2; D gene ambiguous. In germline, CDR1 is GTSNPN, CDR2 SVGIG (reference sequence). V lost 1 base, J lost 0 bases, and 12 bases lay in between. This CDR3 has 15 residues. CDR3 sequence reads: CAWSAPGVPNYGYTF. In DNA form, the CDR3 reads TGTGCCTGGAGTGCCCCCGGAGTTCCTAACTATGGCTACACCTTC.

This clonotype was detected ten times or more. This rearrangement joins TRBV5-1 to TRBJ1-5; no firm D call. Germline CDR1 and CDR2: SGHRS and YFSETQ. V shed 3 bases and J shed 0 bases, with 7 bases lying between them. The length of the CDR3 is 14 residues. This chain's CDR3 is CASSSAHSNQPQHF. The CDR3 region has the DNA TGCGCCAGCAGCTCGGCCCATAGCAATCAGCCCCAGCATTTT.

This clonotype was seen ten or more times. The CDR3 DNA follows: TGTGCCTGGAGTGCGGCGGAAAACTATGGCTACACCTTC. It encodes CAWSAAENYGYTF. The gene calls are TRBV30 and TRBJ1-2, with D hard to call. This CDR3 comprises 13 residues. V was shortened by 1 base and J by 2 bases, with 8 bases between the two germline ends. Per the germline V gene, CDR1 is GTSNPN and CDR2 is SVGIG (reference sequence).

The V gene is TRBV12-3 or TRBV12-4, the J gene TRBJ2-7; a weak D match, TRBD1 (6 bases). Trimming cost V 5 bases and J 3 bases, with 14 bases left between them. The CDR3 contains 14 residues. The CDR3 loop is CASSPGAGYYEQYF. The CDR3 DNA follows: TGTGCCAGCAGTCCAGGGGCGGGTTACTACGAGCAGTACTTC.

Regarding this clonotype: A read error may be the cause here, since a much bigger clone is one base away. The rearrangement links TRBV13 to TRBJ2-7, with TRBD1 identical over 7 bases. Unmatched junction bases numbered 11, after V lost 5 bases and J lost 7 bases. Germline CDR1 is PRHDT and CDR2 is FYEKMQ (reference sequence). The CDR3 sequence is 14 residues long. The CDR3 DNA follows: TGTGCCAGCAGCCGCGGTCCCCGGGACAGTGAGCAGTACTTC. It encodes CASSRGPRDSEQYF. Filled out from reference TRBV13 and TRBJ2-7, the complete variable domain reads AAGVIQSPRHLIKEKRETATLKCYPIPRHDTVYWYQQGPGQDPQFLISFYEKMQSDKGSIPDRFSAQQFSDYHSELNMSSLELGDSALYFCASSRGPRDSEQYFGPGTRLTVT.

The genes are TRBV28 and TRBJ2-3; D possibly corresponds to TRBD2 (6 bases). The germline V and J ends were trimmed by 2 bases and 3 bases, with 15 bases remaining between them. Looked up from germline, CDR1 is MDHEN and CDR2 is SYDVKM. There are 16 residues in the CDR3. CDR3 protein: CASSLGAGRVTDTQYF. The CDR3 nucleotides are TGTGCCAGCAGTTTAGGGGCGGGAAGGGTTACAGATACGCAGTATTTT.

On this clonotype itself: A much larger clone differs from this one at a single base, so this may be a read error. The rearrangement uses TRBV27 and TRBJ2-5, with 8 positions matching TRBD1. V lost 4 bases and J lost 3; bases outside the gene matches: 7. The CDR3 spans 15 residues. Germline V gene data show CDR1 as MNHEY and CDR2 as SMNVEV (reference sequence). The CDR3 sequence is CASSSLDRVEETQYF. CDR3 in DNA: TGTGCCAGCAGTTCCCTGGACAGGGTAGAAGAGACCCAGTACTTC.

A few counts support this clonotype. J is TRBJ1-3 and V is TRBV27; TRBD1 matches 7 bases. CDR1 is MNHEY and CDR2 is SMNVEV in the germline V gene (reference sequence). The CDR3 is made up of 14 amino acids. After removal of 5 bases from V and 3 bases from J, the junction contained 4 bases not matched to a gene. The CDR3 loop reads CASSKTGFGNTIYF. CDR3 DNA sequence: TGTGCCAGCAGTAAGACAGGGTTTGGAAACACCATATATTTT.

The chain combines TRBV6-5 with TRBJ1-5; D possibly corresponds to TRBD1 (5 bases). This CDR3 has 15 amino acids. V was pared by 4 bases and J by 7 bases, with 17 bases between. The germline V gene encodes CDR1 MNHEY and CDR2 SVGAGI. CDR3 amino acids: CASSSPFPGGQPQHF. DNA for the CDR3: TGTGCCAGCAGTTCACCCTTTCCGGGGGGGCAGCCCCAGCATTTT.

This clonotype was counted ten times or more. This chain links TRBV4-3 with TRBJ2-7; 8 bases match TRBD2. The ends lost 1 base at V and 3 bases at J; junction bases unmatched: 2. The germline V gene encodes CDR1 LGHNA and CDR2 YSLEER. The CDR3 consists of 14 residues. The CDR3 nucleotides are TGCGCCAGCAGCCAAGGACTAGCGAGCTACGAGCAGTACTTC. As protein: CASSQGLASYEQYF.

This clonotype has only a few counts. The rearrangement links TRBV3-1 to TRBJ1-4, with D tentatively TRBD1 (5 bases). The germline V gene encodes CDR1 LGHDT and CDR2 YNNKEL (reference sequence). Between the trimmed V and J ends, which lost 1 base and 9 bases, there was a span of 12 bases. The CDR3 consists of 14 residues. The DNA of the CDR3 is TGTGCCAGCAGCCAAGGGCAGCCAGGGAAAAAACTGTTTTTT. This encodes CASSQGQPGKKLFF.

This clonotype showed up many times. CDR3 sequence: CASSERAYEQYF. CDR3 bases: TGTGCCAGCAGTGAGCGGGCCTACGAGCAGTACTTC. The V call is TRBV6-1, the J call TRBJ2-7; D is possibly TRBD2 (5 bases). CDR1 and CDR2 from the germline V gene are MNHNS and SASEGT. The CDR3 has 12 residues. Deletions cut 3 bases from V and 2 bases from J, with 5 bases between.

The rearrangement joins TRBV28 to TRBJ1-1, with D tentatively TRBD1 (5 bases). The germline V gene has CDR1 MDHEN and CDR2 SYDVKM. The CDR3 consists of 11 residues. Between the trimmed V and J ends, which lost 6 bases and 10 bases, there was a span of 12 bases. The CDR3, as DNA: TGTGCCAGCAGCTTTGAGGGGTTAGCTTTCTTT. Translating it yields CASSFEGLAFF.

This clonotype was picked up many times. The rearrangement links TRBV6-1 to TRBJ1-1; D is undetermined. This CDR3 has 12 residues. CDR1 and CDR2 (germline): MNHNS, SASEGT. The CDR3 sequence: CCIGWRNTEAFF. The CDR3, as DNA: TGTTGTATAGGGTGGCGGAACACTGAAGCTTTCTTT.

This clonotype was found once. This chain connects TRBV12-3 or TRBV12-4 to TRBJ2-1; 8 bases line up with TRBD2. The CDR3 totals 14 residues. V was clipped by 6 bases and J by 9 bases; unmatched bases: 10. DNA of the CDR3: TGTGCCAGCAGCCCCGACAGCGGGAGTGGTGAGCAGTTCTTC. The encoded protein is CASSPDSGSGEQFF.

This clonotype was found many times. The CDR3 loop reads CAWTRQETGGYTF. DNA for the CDR3: TGTGCCTGGACCCGACAGGAAACTGGTGGCTACACCTTC. The V and J genes are TRBV30 and TRBJ1-2; tentative D call: TRBD1 (6 bases). The CDR3 sequence is 13 residues long. Germline values: CDR1 GTSNPN, CDR2 SVGIG (reference sequence). Trimming stripped 4 bases from V and 7 bases from J, with 16 bases between.

The genes are TRBV19 and TRBJ2-7, with 8 nucleotides matching TRBD2. Germline assignment: CDR1 LNHDA and CDR2 SQIVND (reference sequence). J was trimmed by 6 bases and V by 2 bases; bases with no gene match: 9. This CDR3 contains 15 residues. CDR3 nucleotide sequence: TGTGCCAGTAGTATAAGCGGGAGTAAGTCTGCCGAGCAGTACTTC. Translating gives CASSISGSKSAEQYF.

This clonotype came up many times. Written as DNA, the CDR3 is TGTGCCAGCAGTGAAGCTCGAGGCCACGAGCAGTACTTC. Protein sequence: CASSEARGHEQYF. This chain links TRBV2 with TRBJ2-7; no firm D call. The CDR3 is 13 residues long. Looked up from germline, CDR1 is SNHLY and CDR2 is FYNNEI. Trimming took 0 bases from V and 5 from J, leaving 8 bases between them. Full variable domain (rest looked up from reference TRBV2 and TRBJ2-7): EPEVTQTPSHQVTQMGQEVILRCVPISNHLYFYWYRQILGQKVEFLVSFYNNEISEKSEIFDDQFSVERPDGSNFTLKIRSTKLEDSAMYFCASSEARGHEQYFGPGTRLTVT.

CDR3: CASSGEGSSGNTIYF. CDR3 nucleotides: TGCGCCAGCAGCGGAGAGGGATCCTCTGGAAACACCATATATTTT. The gene calls are TRBV5-1 and TRBJ1-3, with D uncertain. Germline CDR1 is SGHRS and CDR2 is YFSETQ. Trimming cost V 4 bases and J 0 bases, with 11 bases left between them. The CDR3 contains 15 residues.

This clonotype came up many times. As DNA, the CDR3 is TGTGCCTCCACGCGCCTCGGGATCTCCCGCGCCTACGAGCAGTACTTC. Encoded protein: CASTRLGISRAYEQYF. The genes are TRBV30 and TRBJ2-7, with D possibly being TRBD2 (5 bases). Trimming left V 7 bases short and J 2 bases short, with 24 bases between. Per the germline V gene, CDR1 is GTSNPN and CDR2 is SVGIG (reference sequence). The length of the CDR3 is 16 residues.

The rearrangement joins TRBV15 to TRBJ1-3; unclear D gene. Trimming removed 9 bases at V and 0 bases at J, with 12 bases between. CDR1 and CDR2 (germline): LNHNV, YYDKDF (reference sequence). The CDR3 spans 14 residues. The DNA for the CDR3 is TGTGCCACTTACGACATCAGCTCTGGAAACACCATATATTTT. It yields the protein CATYDISSGNTIYF.